A single T cell receptor beta chain is shown here with its context. Its specificity is not known. Germline CDR1 reads ENHRY; CDR2 reads SYGVKD. The length of the CDR3 is 16 residues. V was trimmed by 8 bases and J by 3 bases, leaving 19 bases between them. General study points: Tumor memory CD4+ T cell TCR gene usage clustered with blood and lymph node memory CD4+ cells and lymph node naive CD4+ cells.

Each CDR3 protein gets one entry after TCRdb re-called the 5' RACE reads with MiXCR. This table has fewer than 80,000 distinct CDR3 sequences, less than 25% appearing once. The rearrangement uses TRBV10-3 and TRBJ2-2; D might be TRBD1 or TRBD2, each matching 5 bases. Sample: memory CD4+ T cells sorted from a lymph node. Subset meaning: memory CD4+ T cells, CD4+CD45RO+CD25-. This sequence originates from a female donor with breast cancer. The CDR3 protein is CAIGPHGDGDTGELFF. The CDR3 coding sequence is TGTGCCATCGGGCCCCATGGGGACGGAGACACCGGGGAGCTGTTTTTT.